This T cell receptor beta chain comes out of a study of ipilimumab plus nivolumab after autologous stem cell transplantation. On the study more broadly: A median of 8 nivolumab and roughly 5 ipilimumab doses were given.

The germline V gene has CDR1 SGHAT and CDR2 FQNNGV. CDR3 length: 16 residues. Trimming removed 0 bases at V and 0 bases at J, with 8 bases between. TCRdb keeps only in-frame clones here, not all; method: immunoSEQ multiplex PCR. The data show about 40,000 clones, almost 95% seen once. V and J are TRBV11-2 and TRBJ1-4; D call uncertain. The TCR sequence derives from a male donor with multiple myeloma. Sequenced here: PBMCs, sampled in a trial of ipilimumab plus nivolumab as post-transplant consolidation. The CDR3 DNA is TGTGCCAGCAGCTTAGATGTGGCAGCAACTAATGAAAAACTGTTTTTT. Protein: CASSLDVAATNEKLFF.